The clone carrying this T cell receptor (beta chain) was detected only once. The antigen is unknown. The data were obtained in a study of shared clonotypes between healthy human individuals. Terminally differentiated effector memory CD45RA+ cells were excluded from the naive CD8 cells, which were CD45RO-negative and positively selected for CCR7. Original methodology: ImmunoSEQ only sent back junction sequences with no quality scores, so filtering was done differently. The protocol was immunoSEQ multiplex PCR, while the TCRdb copy is restricted to in-frame clones and leaves out a portion. The D gene and trimming were derived from the DNA, and the V and J assignments and clone size from that table. The repertoire holds roughly 770,000 clones, with roughly 96% as singletons. Deletions cut 4 bases from V and 0 bases from J, with 19 bases between. The V gene's germline CDR1 is LNHNV and CDR2 YYDKDF (reference sequence). The CDR3 loop spans 17 amino acids.

Study results and limitations: The researchers took only blood, and tissue repertoires probably look different. Sorted-subset sequencing was shown by rarefaction to be incomplete despite large depth. Non-shared clonotypes had lower generation probabilities than clonotypes shared by all four sorted-subset donors.

Sample: naive CD8+ T cells sorted from blood. This chain connects TRBV15 to TRBJ2-7; D tentatively reads TRBD1 or TRBD2 (5 bases each). The sequence was obtained from a man in his thirties or forties in good health. CDR3 amino acids: CATSTPVGEWGSYEQYF. The CDR3 nucleotides read TGTGCCACCAGCACCCCCGTGGGGGAGTGGGGCTCCTACGAGCAGTACTTC.